Below are 15 T cell receptor beta chains sequenced from a single sample in a study of OX40 agonist ivuxolimab in advanced cancers. Method: immunoSEQ multiplex PCR; TCRdb's copy keeps in-frame clones and lacks some. The profile shows just over 25,000 clones, 86% of them singletons. The source was CD4+ or CD8+ T cells sorted from blood, collected in a trial of the OX40 agonist ivuxolimab. These TCRs come from an adult with an advanced solid tumor such as melanoma, head and neck, liver or kidney cancer.

This chain links TRBV5-4 with TRBJ2-1, with D unclear. The CDR3 length is 12 residues. In germline, CDR1 is SGHNT, CDR2 YYREEE (reference sequence). Trimming stripped 4 bases from V and 7 bases from J, with 9 bases between. For the CDR3, the DNA is TGTGCCAGCAGCCACTTTGATAATGAGCAGTTCTTC. The encoded protein is CASSHFDNEQFF.

In this sample, this clone turned up once. This chain uses TRBV4-3 with TRBJ2-1; 10 bases line up with TRBD2. Germline V CDR1 and CDR2: LGHNA, YSLEER. V lost 0 bases, J lost 3 bases, and 5 bases stayed unmatched. The CDR3 is made up of 17 amino acids. The CDR3 DNA sequence: TGCGCCAGCAGCCAAGAATTACTAGCGGGGAGCTACAATGAGCAGTTCTTC. As protein: CASSQELLAGSYNEQFF.

The rearrangement uses TRBV27 and TRBJ2-2; 13 nucleotides agree with TRBD2. The CDR3 is 18 amino acids. The ends lost 6 bases at V and 3 bases at J; junction bases unmatched: 10. Germline values: CDR1 MNHEY, CDR2 SMNVEV (reference sequence). The CDR3 protein is CASSTSGGAFVDTGELFF. Here the CDR3 DNA reads TGTGCCAGCAGCACTAGCGGGGGGGCCTTCGTTGACACCGGGGAGCTGTTTTTT.

The chain uses TRBV10-3 and TRBJ1-2; 11 positions agree with TRBD1. V shed 3 bases, J shed 6 bases, and the junction held 6 bases outside the gene matches. The CDR3 is 15 residues long. Germline V gene lookup returns CDR1 ENHRY and CDR2 SYGVKD. CDR3 sequence (DNA): TGTGCCATCAGTGAAAAGGGACAGGGGGACGATGGCTACACCTTC. Protein: CAISEKGQGDDGYTF.

The chain couples TRBV7-8 to TRBJ1-4; possible D gene TRBD1, 6 bases. This CDR3 has 13 residues. Trimming shortened V by 5 bases and J by 6 bases, and 10 bases separated the two germline ends. The V gene's germline CDR1 is SGHVS and CDR2 FQNEAQ. The CDR3 nucleotides read TGTGCCAGCAGCCCCCGGACAGATGAAAAACTGTTTTTT. It is translated as CASSPRTDEKLFF.

J is TRBJ1-5 and V is TRBV4-1; D is uncertain. CDR1 MGHRA and CDR2 YSYEKL come from the germline V gene. With 2 bases removed from V and 3 bases from J, the gap between germline ends came to 11 bases. This CDR3 region has 15 residues. The CDR3 nucleotides read TGCGCCAGCAGCCAAATCGGGATCAACAATCAGCCCCAGCATTTT. Its protein is CASSQIGINNQPQHF.

The chain has TRBV7-8 and TRBJ2-3; D is perhaps TRBD1 (6 bases). V lost 1 base and J 1 base, leaving 12 bases between the germline ends. The CDR3 consists of 16 residues. Germline CDR1 and CDR2: SGHVS and FQNEAQ. DNA of the CDR3: TGTGCCAGCAGCTTAGGGCTGGGGGCCGGCACAGATACGCAGTATTTT. Translation gives CASSLGLGAGTDTQYF.

This chain uses TRBV12-5 with TRBJ1-5; 7 nucleotides line up with TRBD1. CDR3 size: 15 residues. Trimming at V came to 5 bases and at J to 1 base, leaving 5 bases not matched to a gene. The germline CDR1 and CDR2 sequences are LGHNT and FRNRAP. The CDR3 reads CASGGQGGSNQPQHF. Here the CDR3 DNA reads TGTGCTAGTGGTGGTCAGGGGGGGAGCAATCAGCCCCAGCATTTT.

Here the CDR3 reads CASSLDDRPGYEQYF. CDR3 DNA: TGTGCCAGCAGTTTAGATGACAGACCGGGCTACGAGCAGTACTTC. This sequence joins TRBV5-4 and TRBJ2-7; maybe TRBD1 (5 bases). Trimming shortened V by 5 bases and J by 3 bases, and 18 bases separated the two germline ends. This CDR3 contains 15 residues. The V gene's germline CDR1 is SGHNT and CDR2 YYREEE (reference sequence).

The table lists this clone with a count of one. V usage is TRBV30 and J usage is TRBJ2-1; no definite D call. This CDR3 is built from 12 residues. Germline V gene lookup returns CDR1 GTSNPN and CDR2 SVGIG (reference sequence). Trimming stripped 2 bases from V and 9 bases from J, with 11 bases between. The CDR3 protein is CAWSITGGEQFF. The DNA of the CDR3 is TGTGCCTGGAGTATCACGGGTGGTGAGCAGTTCTTC.

The rearrangement links TRBV2 to TRBJ2-1, with 7 bases lining up with TRBD2. The CDR3 length is 13 residues. Germline values: CDR1 SNHLY, CDR2 FYNNEI. V lost 7 bases, J lost 6 bases, and 6 bases stayed unmatched. CDR3 protein: CASNEIAGNEQFF. DNA of the CDR3: TGTGCCAGCAATGAGATAGCGGGCAATGAGCAGTTCTTC. Full variable domain (missing parts from reference TRBV2 and TRBJ2-1): EPEVTQTPSHQVTQMGQEVILRCVPISNHLYFYWYRQILGQKVEFLVSFYNNEISEKSEIFDDQFSVERPDGSNFTLKIRSTKLEDSAMYFCASNEIAGNEQFFGPGTRLTVL.

The chain uses TRBV29-1 and TRBJ2-5; tentative D call: TRBD1 (7 bases). The CDR3 extends over 17 amino acids. Germline assignment: CDR1 SQVTM and CDR2 ANQGSEA. The V gene lost 1 base and the J gene lost 0 bases, with 18 bases spanning the gap. CDR3 sequence reads: CSVEGDTTGRYQETQYF. In DNA, the CDR3 is TGCAGCGTTGAAGGGGACACGACAGGGAGGTACCAAGAGACCCAGTACTTC.

This chain uses TRBV13 with TRBJ2-1, with D perhaps matching TRBD1 or TRBD2 (5 bases each). This CDR3 spans 14 amino acids. V was clipped by 5 bases and J by 7 bases, with 15 bases between them. In germline, CDR1 is PRHDT, CDR2 FYEKMQ (reference sequence). As DNA, the CDR3 is TGTGCCAGCAGCAGGGGACGGCCTTTTAATGAGCAGTTCTTC. Translating it yields CASSRGRPFNEQFF.

The chain has TRBV27 and TRBJ1-2; D unresolved. The CDR3 extends over 13 amino acids. The germline V gene encodes CDR1 MNHEY and CDR2 SMNVEV (reference sequence). The germline V and J ends were trimmed by 6 bases and 4 bases, with 12 bases remaining between them. The CDR3 spells CASRVGRTYGYTF. DNA of the CDR3: TGTGCCAGCAGGGTCGGCCGGACCTATGGCTACACCTTC.

The chain recombines TRBV7-9 with TRBJ2-7; D call uncertain. There are 12 residues in the CDR3. V was clipped by 3 bases and J by 3 bases, with 6 bases between them. CDR1 is SEHNR and CDR2 is FQNEAQ in the germline V gene (reference sequence). CDR3 region: CASSFLNYEQYF. The CDR3 nucleotides read TGTGCCAGCAGCTTCCTGAACTACGAGCAGTACTTC.